This T cell receptor (beta chain) was identified during a study of T cell responses to AZD1222 COVID-19 vaccine. Libraries were prepared by immunoSEQ multiplex PCR; TCRdb keeps only in-frame clonotypes and omits some of them. The sample records some 140,000 clones, approximately 90% being singletons. The J segment lost 9 bases and the V segment lost 8 bases, leaving 14 bases of the junction unmatched. CDR1 LNHDA and CDR2 SQIVND come from the germline V gene (reference sequence). This CDR3 is 14 amino acids long. The chain combines TRBV19 with TRBJ1-1; 8 bases agree with TRBD1. Sequencing was performed on peripheral blood, taken on day 0 of AZD1222 vaccination. The receptor was derived from an adult in good health. CDR3 protein: CASGGQAISSQAFF. The CDR3 coding sequence is TGTGCCAGTGGGGGACAGGCGATTTCTTCCCAAGCTTTCTTT.